This T cell receptor (beta chain) is from a study of regulatory T cells in long-lasting Graves disease. Study outcomes and limitations: Fewer public clonotypes were shared by new patients (966) than by persistent patients (about 2,700). Only peripheral blood was studied, not thyroid tissue. The study found TRBV28, TRBJ1-2 and TRBJ2-5 favored in persistent disease.

With iRepertoire HTBI primers and Arm-PCR of CDR3 regions, TCR beta libraries were built. TCRdb re-called the multiplex PCR reads through MiXCR, storing one row per CDR3 protein. The sample records about 470,000 distinct CDR3 sequences, more than 20% being singletons. Per the germline V gene, CDR1 is LNHDA and CDR2 is SQIVND (reference sequence). CDR3 size: 15 residues. V lost 4 bases to trimming and J lost 7 bases, with 14 bases between them. Specified time point: persistent/refractory GD, antithyroid drugs over 5 years with positive TRAb. PBMC RNA served as the TCR library source. Comment on this clonotype: Its specificity is unknown.

The receptor was derived from a female donor with Graves disease. The J gene is TRBJ1-6, the V gene TRBV19; D perhaps matches TRBD1 (6 bases). This material consisted of peripheral blood mononuclear cells (PBMCs), taken when the disease was refractory, from a patient treated with antithyroid drugs. CDR3 residues: CASSTSDSGNSPLHF. DNA of the CDR3: TGTGCCAGTAGTACATCGGACAGCGGAAATTCACCCCTCCACTTT.